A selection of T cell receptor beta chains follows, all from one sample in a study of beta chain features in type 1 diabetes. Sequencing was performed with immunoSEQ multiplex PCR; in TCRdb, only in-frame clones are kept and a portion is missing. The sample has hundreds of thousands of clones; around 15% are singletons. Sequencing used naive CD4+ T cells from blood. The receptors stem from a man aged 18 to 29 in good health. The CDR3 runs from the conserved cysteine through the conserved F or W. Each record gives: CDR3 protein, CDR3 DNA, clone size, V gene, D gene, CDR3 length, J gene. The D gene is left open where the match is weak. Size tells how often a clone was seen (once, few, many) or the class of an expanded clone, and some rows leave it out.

cdr3_aa: CASSRGSGNQPQHF
cdr3_nt: TGTGCCAGCAGTAGGGGCTCCGGCAATCAGCCCCAGCATTTT
clone_size: NA
v_call: TRBV27
d_call: NA
cdr3_length: 14
j_call: TRBJ1-5

cdr3_aa: CATSRDGTGQIF
cdr3_nt: TGTGCCACCAGCAGAGACGGGACAGGGCAAATTTTT
clone_size: few
v_call: TRBV15
d_call: TRBD1
cdr3_length: 12
j_call: TRBJ1-4

cdr3_aa: CASNPGQGGQPQHF
cdr3_nt: TGTGCCAGCAATCCGGGACAGGGGGGTCAGCCCCAGCATTTT
clone_size: NA
v_call: TRBV2
d_call: TRBD1
cdr3_length: 14
j_call: TRBJ1-5

cdr3_aa: CASSLHRANYGYTF
cdr3_nt: TGTGCCAGTAGTCTCCACAGGGCAAACTATGGCTACACCTTC
clone_size: few
v_call: TRBV19
d_call: NA
cdr3_length: 14
j_call: TRBJ1-2

cdr3_aa: CASSTTGGIDYEQYF
cdr3_nt: TGTGCCAGTAGTACGACAGGGGGTATAGACTACGAGCAGTACTTC
clone_size: few
v_call: TRBV19
d_call: TRBD1
cdr3_length: 15
j_call: TRBJ2-7

cdr3_aa: CASSLTTGSNEQFF
cdr3_nt: TGTGCCAGCAGCTTAACGACAGGGAGCAATGAGCAGTTCTTC
clone_size: few
v_call: TRBV7-6
d_call: TRBD1
cdr3_length: 14
j_call: TRBJ2-1

cdr3_aa: CASSLARDRPYF
cdr3_nt: TGCGCCAGCAGCTTGGCGAGGGACCGCCCGTATTTT
clone_size: few
v_call: TRBV5-1
d_call: NA
cdr3_length: 12
j_call: TRBJ2-3

cdr3_aa: CASSPRGGRSSYNEQFF
cdr3_nt: TGTGCCAGCAGCCCTCGCGGGGGGCGGAGCTCCTACAATGAGCAGTTCTTC
clone_size: NA
v_call: TRBV11-1
d_call: TRBD2
cdr3_length: 17
j_call: TRBJ2-1

cdr3_aa: CASSLDVARTDTQYF
cdr3_nt: TGTGCCAGCAGCTTGGATGTCGCTCGCACAGATACGCAGTATTTT
clone_size: few
v_call: TRBV7-6
d_call: NA
cdr3_length: 15
j_call: TRBJ2-3

cdr3_aa: CASSQRTYEQYF
cdr3_nt: TGTGCCAGCAGCCAAAGAACCTACGAGCAGTACTTC
clone_size: few
v_call: TRBV28
d_call: NA
cdr3_length: 12
j_call: TRBJ2-7

cdr3_aa: CAIRPNGVSGNEQFF
cdr3_nt: TGTGCCATCAGGCCCAATGGGGTATCGGGGAATGAGCAGTTCTTC
clone_size: NA
v_call: TRBV10-3
d_call: NA
cdr3_length: 15
j_call: TRBJ2-1

cdr3_aa: CASSQVGGRGYTF
cdr3_nt: TGCGCCAGCAGCCAAGTGGGGGGTCGTGGCTACACCTTC
clone_size: few
v_call: TRBV4-1
d_call: NA
cdr3_length: 13
j_call: TRBJ1-2

cdr3_aa: CSVAPGSGNTIYF
cdr3_nt: TGCAGCGTAGCGCCTGGTTCTGGAAACACCATATATTTT
clone_size: NA
v_call: TRBV29-1
d_call: NA
cdr3_length: 13
j_call: TRBJ1-3

cdr3_aa: CASTTGGLAKNIQYF
cdr3_nt: TGTGCCAGCACCACGGGGGGACTAGCCAAAAACATTCAGTACTTC
clone_size: NA
v_call: TRBV28
d_call: TRBD2
cdr3_length: 15
j_call: TRBJ2-4

cdr3_aa: CAWTPEGANYGYTF
cdr3_nt: TGTGCCTGGACCCCCGAAGGGGCTAACTATGGCTACACCTTC
clone_size: few
v_call: TRBV30
d_call: NA
cdr3_length: 14
j_call: TRBJ1-2

cdr3_aa: CASSVIATDTQYF
cdr3_nt: TGTGCCAGCAGCGTGATAGCCACAGATACGCAGTATTTT
clone_size: NA
v_call: TRBV9
d_call: NA
cdr3_length: 13
j_call: TRBJ2-3

cdr3_aa: CASNGDYEQFF
cdr3_nt: TGTGCCAGCAACGGAGATTATGAGCAGTTCTTC
clone_size: many
v_call: TRBV5-4
d_call: NA
cdr3_length: 11
j_call: TRBJ2-1

cdr3_aa: CASTRDSYQETQYF
cdr3_nt: TGTGCCAGCACCAGGGACAGCTACCAAGAGACCCAGTACTTC
clone_size: NA
v_call: TRBV2
d_call: TRBD1
cdr3_length: 14
j_call: TRBJ2-5

cdr3_aa: CASSTSAYEQYF
cdr3_nt: TGTGCCAGCTCGACTAGCGCCTACGAGCAGTACTTC
clone_size: few
v_call: TRBV18
d_call: TRBD2
cdr3_length: 12
j_call: TRBJ2-7

cdr3_aa: CASSRGVTGELFF
cdr3_nt: TGTGCCAGCAGCAGAGGGGTCACCGGGGAGCTGTTTTTT
clone_size: NA
v_call: TRBV9
d_call: NA
cdr3_length: 13
j_call: TRBJ2-2

cdr3_aa: CASSHRRRELSSYEQYF
cdr3_nt: TGTGCCAGCAGTCATCGCCGCAGGGAGTTGAGCTCCTACGAGCAGTACTTC
clone_size: few
v_call: TRBV27
d_call: NA
cdr3_length: 17
j_call: TRBJ2-7

cdr3_aa: CASRTSQNGAFF
cdr3_nt: TGTGCCAGCAGGACCTCACAAAATGGGGCTTTCTTT
clone_size: NA
v_call: TRBV6-5
d_call: NA
cdr3_length: 12
j_call: TRBJ1-1

cdr3_aa: CASSYQLTSGFNNEQFF
cdr3_nt: TGTGCCAGCAGCTACCAACTGACTAGCGGGTTTAACAATGAGCAGTTCTTC
clone_size: many
v_call: TRBV7-9
d_call: TRBD2
cdr3_length: 17
j_call: TRBJ2-1

cdr3_aa: CASSYLGPPKNIQYF
cdr3_nt: TGTGCCAGCAGTTACTTGGGGCCCCCCAAAAACATTCAGTACTTC
clone_size: NA
v_call: TRBV6-5
d_call: NA
cdr3_length: 15
j_call: TRBJ2-4

cdr3_aa: CASTGPLNTQYF
cdr3_nt: TGTGCCAGTACCGGCCCCTTAAATACGCAGTATTTT
clone_size: NA
v_call: TRBV19
d_call: NA
cdr3_length: 12
j_call: TRBJ2-3